Listed here is a single T cell receptor beta chain. Its cognate antigen is unknown. The data are from a study of beta chain features in type 1 diabetes. Expressed TCRB transcripts were sequenced, since all the RNA that had been isolated was reverse transcribed. Each sample of naive, central memory or regulatory T cells had, on average, approximately 4 million reads. Assay: immunoSEQ multiplex PCR; the TCRdb copy retains only in-frame clones and omits some. Of some 350,000 clones in the sample, 8.5% to 10% were seen once. The CDR3 contains 15 residues. Per the germline V gene, CDR1 is SEHNR and CDR2 is FQNEAQ (reference sequence). Trimming pared 5 bases from V and 2 bases from J, leaving 15 bases between. Study-level results: People with Type 1 diabetes carried modestly yet significantly shorter TCRB CDR3s in all four CD4+ subsets.

Sorting that relied on CD45RO/CCR7/CD25/CD127/CD95/CD27 yielded CD4+ naive, central memory, regulatory and stem cell-like memory cells. The source of this sequence is a young man with type 1 diabetes. This chain joins TRBV7-9 and TRBJ2-5, with a weak D call TRBD2 (5 bases). Specimen: central memory CD4+ T cells from blood. The CDR3 DNA reads as TGTGCCAGCAGCCCCCCTGGGAGTCCACAAGAGACCCAGTACTTC. This gives the protein CASSPPGSPQETQYF.